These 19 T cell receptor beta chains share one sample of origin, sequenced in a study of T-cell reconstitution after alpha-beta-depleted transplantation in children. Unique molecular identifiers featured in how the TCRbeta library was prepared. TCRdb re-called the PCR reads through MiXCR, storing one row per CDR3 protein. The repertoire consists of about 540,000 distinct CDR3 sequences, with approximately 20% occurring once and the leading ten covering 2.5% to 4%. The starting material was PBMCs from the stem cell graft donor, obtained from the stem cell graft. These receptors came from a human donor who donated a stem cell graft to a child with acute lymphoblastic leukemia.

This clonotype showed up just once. As DNA, the CDR3 is TGTGCCAGCAGTGATTCTCCCAGCGGGAGGGTATCCTACAATGAGCAGTTCTTC. Protein product: CASSDSPSGRVSYNEQFF. This chain uses TRBV6-1 with TRBJ2-1, with TRBD2 identical over 10 bases. In germline, CDR1 is MNHNS, CDR2 SASEGT. This CDR3 comprises 18 residues. The trim removed 3 bases at V and 1 base at J, leaving 9 bases unmatched.

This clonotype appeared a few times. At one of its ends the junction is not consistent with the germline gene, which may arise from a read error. The CDR3 region has the DNA TGCAGTGCTAGAGAGCTAAGGGCTAGCTGTGACTTC. Residues: CSARELRASCDF. The chain links TRBV20-1 to TRBJ2-7; possibly TRBD2 for D (5 bases). The CDR3 runs 12 residues. Germline CDR1 and CDR2: DFQATT and SNEGSKA (reference sequence).

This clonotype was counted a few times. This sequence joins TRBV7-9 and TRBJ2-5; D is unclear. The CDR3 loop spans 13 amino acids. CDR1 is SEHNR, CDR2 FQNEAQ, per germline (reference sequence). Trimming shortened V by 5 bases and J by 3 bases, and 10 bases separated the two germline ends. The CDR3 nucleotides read TGTGCCAGCAGCCCGACGGTCAAAGAGACCCAGTACTTC. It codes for CASSPTVKETQYF.

CDR3 nucleotide sequence: TGTGCCAGCTCACCACGGAGAGGGACCCACCACGAGCAGTACTTC. Protein sequence: CASSPRRGTHHEQYF. The chain recombines TRBV18 with TRBJ2-7; D might be TRBD1 or TRBD2, each matching 5 bases. CDR1 KGHSH and CDR2 LQKENI come from the germline V gene. Trimming took off 1 base at V and 5 bases at J, with 15 bases between the two ends. This CDR3 region has 15 residues.

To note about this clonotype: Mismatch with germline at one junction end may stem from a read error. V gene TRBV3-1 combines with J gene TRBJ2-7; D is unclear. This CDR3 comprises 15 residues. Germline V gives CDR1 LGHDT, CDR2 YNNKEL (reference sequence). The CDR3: CACSQEWASSYEQYF. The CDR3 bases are TGTGCCTGCAGCCAAGAGTGGGCGAGCTCCTACGAGCAGTACTTC.

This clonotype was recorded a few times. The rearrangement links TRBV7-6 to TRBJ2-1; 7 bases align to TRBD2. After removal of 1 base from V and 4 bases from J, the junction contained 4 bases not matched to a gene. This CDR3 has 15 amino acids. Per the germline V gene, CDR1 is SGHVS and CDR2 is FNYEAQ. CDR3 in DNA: TGTGCCAGCAGCTTAGGCGGGAGAGGGTACAATGAGCAGTTCTTC. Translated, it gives CASSLGGRGYNEQFF.

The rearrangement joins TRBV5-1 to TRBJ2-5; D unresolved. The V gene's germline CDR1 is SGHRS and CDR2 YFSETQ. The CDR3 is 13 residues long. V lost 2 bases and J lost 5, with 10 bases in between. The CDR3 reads CASSLIGFETQYF. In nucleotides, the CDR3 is TGCGCCAGCAGCTTAATAGGTTTTGAGACCCAGTACTTC.

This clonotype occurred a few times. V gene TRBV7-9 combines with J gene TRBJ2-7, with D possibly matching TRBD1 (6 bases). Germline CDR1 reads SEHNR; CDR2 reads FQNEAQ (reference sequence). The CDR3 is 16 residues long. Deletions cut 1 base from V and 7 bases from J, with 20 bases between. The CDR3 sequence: CASSLVIPLGGGEQYF. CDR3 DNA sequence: TGTGCCAGCAGCTTAGTTATCCCCCTAGGGGGTGGAGAGCAGTACTTC.

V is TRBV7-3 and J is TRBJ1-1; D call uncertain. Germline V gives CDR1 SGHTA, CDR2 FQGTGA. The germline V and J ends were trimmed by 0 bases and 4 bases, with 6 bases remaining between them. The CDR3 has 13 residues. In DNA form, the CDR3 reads TGTGCCAGCAGCTTAACGTACAGCACTGAAGCTTTCTTT. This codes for CASSLTYSTEAFF. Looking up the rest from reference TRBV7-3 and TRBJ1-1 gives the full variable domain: GAGVSQTPSNKVTEKGKYVELRCDPISGHTALYWYRQSLGQGPEFLIYFQGTGAADDSGLPNDRFFAVRPEGSVSTLKIQRTERGDSAVYLCASSLTYSTEAFFGQGTRLTVV.

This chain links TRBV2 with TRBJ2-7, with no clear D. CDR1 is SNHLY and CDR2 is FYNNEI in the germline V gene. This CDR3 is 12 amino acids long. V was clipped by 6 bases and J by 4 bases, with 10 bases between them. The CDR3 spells CASRASFYEQYF. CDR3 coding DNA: TGTGCCAGCAGGGCCTCCTTTTACGAGCAGTACTTC.

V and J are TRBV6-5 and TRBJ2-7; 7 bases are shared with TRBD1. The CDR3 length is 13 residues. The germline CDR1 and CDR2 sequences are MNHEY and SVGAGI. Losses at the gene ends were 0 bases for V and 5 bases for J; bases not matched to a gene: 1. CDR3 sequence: CASSYSQGDEQYF. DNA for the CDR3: TGTGCCAGCAGTTACTCCCAGGGGGACGAGCAGTACTTC.

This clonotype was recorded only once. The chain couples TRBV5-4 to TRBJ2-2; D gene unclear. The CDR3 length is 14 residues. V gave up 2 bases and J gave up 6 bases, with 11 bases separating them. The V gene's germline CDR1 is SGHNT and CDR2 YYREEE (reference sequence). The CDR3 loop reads CASSFSWAAGELFF. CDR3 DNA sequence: TGTGCCAGCAGCTTTTCTTGGGCGGCCGGGGAGCTGTTTTTT.

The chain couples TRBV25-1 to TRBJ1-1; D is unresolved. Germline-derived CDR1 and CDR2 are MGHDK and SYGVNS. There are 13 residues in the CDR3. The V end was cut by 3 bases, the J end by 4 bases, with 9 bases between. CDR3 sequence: CASSEEATTEAFF. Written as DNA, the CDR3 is TGTGCCAGCAGTGAGGAAGCTACCACTGAAGCTTTCTTT.

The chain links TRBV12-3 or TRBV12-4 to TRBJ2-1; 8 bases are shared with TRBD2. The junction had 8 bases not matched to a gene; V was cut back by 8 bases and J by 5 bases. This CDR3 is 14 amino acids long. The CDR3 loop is CASGPSGRHNEQFF. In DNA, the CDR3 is TGTGCCAGCGGCCCTAGCGGGCGCCACAATGAGCAGTTCTTC.

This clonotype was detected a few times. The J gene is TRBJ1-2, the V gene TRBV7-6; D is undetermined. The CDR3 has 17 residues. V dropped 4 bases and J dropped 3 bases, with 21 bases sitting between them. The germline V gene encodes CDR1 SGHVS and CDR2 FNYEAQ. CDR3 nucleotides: TGTGCCAGCAGCTCCGTATCCGGGGTCCTCTTGGACTATGGCTACACCTTC. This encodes CASSSVSGVLLDYGYTF.

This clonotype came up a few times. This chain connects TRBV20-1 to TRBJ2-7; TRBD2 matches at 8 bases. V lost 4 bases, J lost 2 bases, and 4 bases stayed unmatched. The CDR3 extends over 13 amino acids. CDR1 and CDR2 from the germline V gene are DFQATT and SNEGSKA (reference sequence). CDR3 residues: CSAKASGPYEQYF. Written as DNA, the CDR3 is TGCAGTGCTAAGGCTAGCGGGCCCTACGAGCAGTACTTC.

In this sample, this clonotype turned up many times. For the CDR3, the DNA is TGCAGCGTTGTGAGGGAGGGGATCTCCTACGAGCAGTACTTC. Amino acid sequence: CSVVREGISYEQYF. This sequence joins TRBV29-1 and TRBJ2-7, with 7 positions matching TRBD2. Trimming took 4 bases from V and 0 from J; bases not matched to a gene: 6. Germline CDR1 SQVTM, CDR2 ANQGSEA. The CDR3 has 14 residues.

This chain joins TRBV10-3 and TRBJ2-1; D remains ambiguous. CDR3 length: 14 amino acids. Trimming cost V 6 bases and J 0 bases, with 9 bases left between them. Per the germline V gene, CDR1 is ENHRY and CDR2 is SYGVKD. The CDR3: CAIRGDSSYNEQFF. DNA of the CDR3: TGTGCCATCAGGGGCGATAGCTCCTACAATGAGCAGTTCTTC.

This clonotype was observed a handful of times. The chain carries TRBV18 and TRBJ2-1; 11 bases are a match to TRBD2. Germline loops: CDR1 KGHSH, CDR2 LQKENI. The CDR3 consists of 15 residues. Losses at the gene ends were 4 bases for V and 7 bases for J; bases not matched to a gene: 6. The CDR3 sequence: CASSQGTSGLNEQFF. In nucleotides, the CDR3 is TGTGCCAGCTCACAGGGGACTAGCGGCTTAAATGAGCAGTTCTTC.